A selection of T cell receptor beta chains follows, all from one sample in a study of Tregs in tolerant kidney transplant recipients. TCRdb keeps only in-frame clones here, not all; method: immunoSEQ multiplex PCR. The sample holds approximately 60,000 clones, roughly 86% seen once. The sample was CD4+ T cells from blood (PBMCs), taken 6 months after the transplant. Receptors originate from a human patient who received a combined kidney and bone marrow transplant. Some T cells may arise from the graft donor. Both conserved end residues are part of each CDR3. Fields, in order: V gene, clone size, D gene, J gene, CDR3 length, CDR3 protein, CDR3 DNA. The D gene is left open where the match is weak. Only some rows state a clone size, as once, few, many or a class for expanded clones.

v_gene: TRBV19; abundance: NA; d_gene: NA; j_gene: TRBJ2-1; len: 14; CDR3aa: CASSIVRGVNEQFF; CDR3nt: TGTGCCAGTAGTATAGTTCGGGGTGTCAATGAGCAGTTCTTC
v_gene: TRBV30; abundance: NA; d_gene: TRBD1; j_gene: TRBJ1-6; len: 15; CDR3aa: CAWSAPGQYNSPLHF; CDR3nt: TGTGCCTGGAGTGCCCCGGGACAGTATAATTCCCCCCTCCACTTT
v_gene: TRBV7-2; abundance: NA; d_gene: NA; j_gene: TRBJ1-6; len: 15; CDR3aa: CASSLRTAQNSPLHF; CDR3nt: TGTGCCAGCAGCCTCAGGACAGCGCAGAATTCACCCCTCCACTTT
v_gene: TRBV20-1; abundance: NA; d_gene: NA; j_gene: TRBJ2-7; len: 9; CDR3aa: CSAGFEQYF; CDR3nt: TGCAGTGCTGGCTTCGAGCAGTACTTC
v_gene: TRBV7-8; abundance: once; d_gene: NA; j_gene: TRBJ1-5; len: 15; CDR3aa: CASSSRTASNQPQHF; CDR3nt: TGTGCCAGCAGCTCCCGGACAGCTAGCAATCAGCCCCAGCATTTT
v_gene: TRBV2; abundance: once; d_gene: NA; j_gene: TRBJ2-1; len: 13; CDR3aa: CASSAETSNEQFF; CDR3nt: TGTGCCAGCAGTGCCGAGACTAGCAATGAGCAGTTCTTC
v_gene: TRBV7-2; abundance: NA; d_gene: TRBD1; j_gene: TRBJ2-6; len: 15; CDR3aa: CASSPGGSGANVLTF; CDR3nt: TGTGCCAGCAGCCCAGGGGGCTCTGGGGCCAACGTCCTGACTTTC
v_gene: TRBV11-3; abundance: NA; d_gene: NA; j_gene: TRBJ1-1; len: 15; CDR3aa: CASSLTPLSETEAFF; CDR3nt: TGTGCCAGCAGCTTAACTCCTCTTAGTGAGACTGAAGCTTTCTTT
v_gene: TRBV7-9; abundance: NA; d_gene: NA; j_gene: TRBJ1-2; len: 15; CDR3aa: CASTYPLGTTYGYTF; CDR3nt: TGTGCCAGCACCTATCCCCTCGGGACAACCTATGGCTACACCTTC
v_gene: TRBV6-5; abundance: once; d_gene: NA; j_gene: TRBJ2-7; len: 12; CDR3aa: CASSSQVNEQYF; CDR3nt: TGTGCCAGCAGTTCCCAGGTAAACGAGCAGTACTTC
v_gene: TRBV6-5; abundance: once; d_gene: NA; j_gene: TRBJ1-1; len: 11; CDR3aa: CASIQYTEAFF; CDR3nt: TGTGCCAGCATTCAGTACACTGAAGCTTTCTTT
v_gene: TRBV11-3; abundance: NA; d_gene: NA; j_gene: TRBJ2-6; len: 15; CDR3aa: CASSQGFSGANVLTF; CDR3nt: TGTGCCAGCAGCCAGGGGTTCTCTGGGGCCAACGTCCTGACTTTC
v_gene: TRBV6-1; abundance: NA; d_gene: TRBD1; j_gene: TRBJ2-3; len: 16; CDR3aa: CASSEVGQGGTDTQYF; CDR3nt: TGTGCCAGCAGTGAAGTTGGACAGGGAGGCACAGATACGCAGTATTTT
v_gene: TRBV29-1; abundance: NA; d_gene: TRBD1; j_gene: TRBJ2-7; len: 14; CDR3aa: CSVGGGQGAYEQYF; CDR3nt: TGCAGCGTTGGGGGGGGACAGGGGGCTTATGAGCAGTACTTC
v_gene: TRBV11-3; abundance: NA; d_gene: TRBD1; j_gene: TRBJ1-2; len: 15; CDR3aa: CASSNQSDRRNGYTF; CDR3nt: TGTGCCAGCAGCAACCAATCGGACAGGAGAAATGGCTACACCTTC
v_gene: TRBV27; abundance: NA; d_gene: NA; j_gene: TRBJ2-7; len: 13; CDR3aa: CASSLLASYEQYF; CDR3nt: TGTGCCAGCAGTTTACTAGCTTCTTACGAGCAGTACTTC
v_gene: TRBV28; abundance: NA; d_gene: TRBD1; j_gene: TRBJ1-2; len: 13; CDR3aa: CATSNRGYYGYTF; CDR3nt: TGTGCCACCTCGAACAGGGGGTACTATGGCTACACCTTC
v_gene: TRBV4-3; abundance: NA; d_gene: TRBD1; j_gene: TRBJ2-5; len: 16; CDR3aa: CASSRRGQGIEETQYF; CDR3nt: TGCGCCAGCAGCCGGAGGGGACAGGGTATAGAAGAGACCCAGTACTTC
v_gene: TRBV25-1; abundance: NA; d_gene: NA; j_gene: TRBJ2-1; len: 17; CDR3aa: CASSEYLADSSYNEQFF; CDR3nt: TGTGCCAGCAGTGAATATTTGGCGGATAGCTCCTACAATGAGCAGTTCTTC
v_gene: TRBV12-2; abundance: NA; d_gene: NA; j_gene: TRBJ2-3; len: 15; CDR3aa: CASRLVEGVTDTQYF; CDR3nt: TGTGCAAGTCGCCTCGTCGAGGGGGTCACAGATACGCAGTATTTT
v_gene: TRBV10-1; abundance: NA; d_gene: NA; j_gene: TRBJ1-1; len: 12; CDR3aa: CASRPTNTEAFF; CDR3nt: TGCGCCAGCAGACCCACTAACACTGAAGCTTTCTTT
v_gene: TRBV7-9; abundance: NA; d_gene: NA; j_gene: TRBJ2-5; len: 17; CDR3aa: CASSYNPSWGEQETQYF; CDR3nt: TGTGCCAGCAGCTATAACCCCTCGTGGGGAGAGCAAGAGACCCAGTACTTC
v_gene: TRBV18; abundance: NA; d_gene: NA; j_gene: TRBJ2-7; len: 15; CDR3aa: CASSPQVSSSYEQYF; CDR3nt: TGTGCCAGCTCACCACAGGTTTCTAGCTCCTACGAGCAGTACTTC
v_gene: TRBV15; abundance: NA; d_gene: NA; j_gene: TRBJ2-7; len: 14; CDR3aa: CATSRYGQSYEQYF; CDR3nt: TGTGCCACCAGCAGGTACGGACAGTCCTACGAGCAGTACTTC
v_gene: TRBV7-2; abundance: NA; d_gene: NA; j_gene: TRBJ1-1; len: 12; CDR3aa: CASSTTGREAFF; CDR3nt: TGTGCCAGCAGCACCACAGGGCGGGAAGCTTTCTTT
v_gene: TRBV30; abundance: NA; d_gene: NA; j_gene: TRBJ2-5; len: 13; CDR3aa: CAWSWDIEETQYF; CDR3nt: TGTGCCTGGAGTTGGGACATTGAAGAGACCCAGTACTTC
v_gene: TRBV29-1; abundance: NA; d_gene: NA; j_gene: TRBJ1-1; len: 14; CDR3aa: CSVELAYLDTEAFF; CDR3nt: TGCAGCGTTGAACTAGCTTATTTGGACACTGAAGCTTTCTTT
v_gene: TRBV6-5; abundance: NA; d_gene: NA; j_gene: TRBJ1-2; len: 15; CDR3aa: CASRGIVYGDRGYTF; CDR3nt: TGTGCCAGCAGAGGTATTGTGTACGGTGACAGGGGCTACACCTTC
v_gene: TRBV15; abundance: NA; d_gene: TRBD1; j_gene: TRBJ2-5; len: 15; CDR3aa: CATSRGGQLQETQYF; CDR3nt: TGTGCCACCAGCAGAGGGGGACAGCTCCAAGAGACCCAGTACTTC
v_gene: TRBV11-3; abundance: NA; d_gene: NA; j_gene: TRBJ2-5; len: 15; CDR3aa: CASSLDYARQETQYF; CDR3nt: TGTGCCAGCAGCTTAGATTATGCCAGGCAAGAGACCCAGTACTTC
v_gene: TRBV19; abundance: NA; d_gene: NA; j_gene: TRBJ1-5; len: 14; CDR3aa: CASSVPGTNQPQHF; CDR3nt: TGTGCCAGTAGTGTTCCGGGAACCAATCAGCCCCAGCATTTT
v_gene: TRBV11-2; abundance: NA; d_gene: TRBD2; j_gene: TRBJ2-5; len: 15; CDR3aa: CASSLGLGEGETQYF; CDR3nt: TGTGCCAGCAGCTTAGGGTTGGGGGAGGGAGAGACCCAGTACTTC
v_gene: TRBV4-3; abundance: few; d_gene: NA; j_gene: TRBJ2-3; len: 14; CDR3aa: CASSPTGYTDTQYF; CDR3nt: TGCGCCAGCAGCCCCACAGGGTACACAGATACGCAGTATTTT
v_gene: TRBV5-1; abundance: NA; d_gene: TRBD2; j_gene: TRBJ2-5; len: 15; CDR3aa: CASSFTGTSVETQYF; CDR3nt: TGCGCCAGCAGCTTTACCGGGACTAGCGTAGAGACCCAGTACTTC
v_gene: TRBV19; abundance: NA; d_gene: TRBD1; j_gene: TRBJ2-3; len: 15; CDR3aa: CASRRTGASTDTQYF; CDR3nt: TGTGCCAGTAGAAGGACAGGGGCGAGCACAGATACGCAGTATTTT
v_gene: TRBV5-4; abundance: NA; d_gene: NA; j_gene: TRBJ2-4; len: 15; CDR3aa: CASSLSQGAKNIQYF; CDR3nt: TGTGCCAGCAGCTTGTCCCAGGGGGCCAAAAACATTCAGTACTTC
v_gene: TRBV13; abundance: NA; d_gene: NA; j_gene: TRBJ2-4; len: 17; CDR3aa: CASSLARSRDIQNIQYF; CDR3nt: TGTGCCAGCAGCCTAGCTAGGAGCCGGGACATACAAAACATTCAGTACTTC
v_gene: TRBV7-8; abundance: NA; d_gene: NA; j_gene: TRBJ2-7; len: 13; CDR3aa: CASSWAESYEQYF; CDR3nt: TGTGCCAGCAGCTGGGCAGAGTCCTACGAGCAGTACTTC
v_gene: TRBV9; abundance: NA; d_gene: NA; j_gene: TRBJ1-1; len: 13; CDR3aa: CASSVSTGTEAFF; CDR3nt: TGTGCCAGCAGCGTTTCCACGGGCACTGAAGCTTTCTTT
v_gene: TRBV7-3; abundance: NA; d_gene: NA; j_gene: TRBJ2-2; len: 16; CDR3aa: CASSLNPGVDTGELFF; CDR3nt: TGTGCCAGCAGCTTAAACCCAGGGGTAGACACCGGGGAGCTGTTTTTT